This paragraph reports one T cell receptor beta chain. Its recognized antigen is unknown. Base qualities are not at hand, and no much larger clone is one base apart. The sample's time point label is to be understood as: cells obtained before transplantation from donor or recipient. CD3+CD4+ and CD3+CD8+ populations were FACS-sorted from unstimulated pre-transplant donor and recipient cells taken from spleen or lymph nodes. This sample was taken from a study of graft-versus-host responses after intestinal transplantation (dated by TCRdb to about 2021). Broadly, across the study: The transplants that recipients got were multivisceral, liver-intestinal, or isolated intestinal. Alloreactive clones were identified by sequencing pre-transplant mixed lymphocyte reaction products and comparing these products with unstimulated pre-transplant donor and recipient T cells. After intestinal transplantation, graft-versus-host and host-versus-graft alloreactive T cell clones were followed in the graft, circulation and bone marrow using bulk TCR-beta CDR3 sequencing. A cohort of about two dozen intestinal transplant recipients, including one retransplant, was enrolled, and 3 patients lacking pretransplant specimens were excluded. Samples from three later patients were sequenced in-house on an Illumina MiSeq with MiXCR processing rather than by the commercial service. All recipients received anti-thymocyte globulin induction followed by maintenance tacrolimus and steroids for around three years. A peak of at least 4% donor T cells among recipient peripheral blood mononuclear cells was the definition used for donor T cell macrochimerism.

The library relied on the immunoSEQ multiplex PCR assay. For most patients, genomic DNA was isolated with the Qiagen DNeasy Blood and Tissue Kit and shipped frozen to Adaptive Biotechnologies for TCR sequencing. High-throughput TCR-beta CDR3 sequencing of genomic DNA from most patients was performed by Adaptive Biotechnologies. For the original study's pipeline: Adaptive's ImmunoSEQ software was the source of the TCR sequencing data for fewer than 20 patients, while three other patients were processed with MiXCR and VDJtools. To correct CD4 versus CD8 sorting errors, sequences present in both subsets at a frequency ratio below 5:1 were removed. Because the origin of CDR3 nucleotide sequences shared between donor and recipient could not be assigned, those sequences were removed. Alloreactive clones required at least 2-fold expansion over unstimulated cells and minimum CFSE-low frequency of 0.002% (template counts) or 0.001% (read counts). Clones were considered mappable if detected in sequenced pre-transplant spleen, lymph node, or MLR CFSE-low populations of the donor or recipient. Cumulative frequency of alloreactive clones was calculated as a percentage of all sequences weighted by copy number. In TCRdb, the immuneACCESS table is reduced to in-frame sequences with V and J assigned. These tables do not hold every clone; where another copy was compared, an unresolved V gene accounts for under half, and the others remain unexplained. V and J calls and clone size are as listed in that table; D and trimming were resolved from the DNA. The sample table shows about 130,000 clones, and around 94% are seen once. Approximately 0.17% of the sample is taken by the ten largest.

V and J lose 5 bases and 5 bases, and a span of 15 bases separates them. The CDR3 runs 14 amino acids, cysteine and phenylalanine included. The kept DNA is CDR3 alone, 42 bases in frame from the first base. The germline V gene (reference sequence) yields SEHNR for CDR1 and FQNEAQ for CDR2. The paper's findings and limits, for the study overall: Conclusions were limited by the relatively low number and heterogeneity of intestinal transplant patients. Peak levels of circulating GvH clones were associated with declines in HvG clones early after transplant. In the allografts of patients with donor T cell macrochimerism, GvH to HvG T cell clonal ratios were high. GvH clones were detected in recipient bone marrow, and some of these GvH clones were observed earlier in ileal mucosa or blood, consistent with an intestinal mucosal origin.

The V and J segments used are TRBV7-9 and TRBJ2-5; 5 matching bases give a weak D call of TRBD1. The origin of this receptor is a human donor who received an intestinal transplant. The source material was unstimulated CD4+ T cells sorted from spleen or lymph node cells, sampled before intestinal transplant. The sequence in DNA is TGTGCCAGCAGCCTCGACCAGGGTCGGGAGACCCAGTACTTC. It codes for CASSLDQGRETQYF.